Sequencing of this TCR beta chain was carried out in a study of lung T cells in sarcoidosis with Löfgren's syndrome. Study-wide findings and caveats: Shared TRAV12-1 and TRBV2 CDR3 motifs across Löfgren's syndrome patients reportedly suggested public CD4+ TCRs. In alpha-beta pairs, TRAV12-1 favored TRBV2, and their CDR3s were homologous.

The CDR3 is made up of 16 amino acids. Germline CDR1 reads KGHDR; CDR2 reads SFDVKD. In regard to this clonotype: Its antigen is as yet unknown. The junction shows a germline mismatch at one end, possibly a read error.

TCRdb independently ran MiXCR on the reads; one entry per CDR3 protein. The sample contains over 950 distinct CDR3 sequences, under 35% of which appear only once. The genes are TRBV24-1 and TRBJ2-3; TRBD2 aligns across 11 bases. Sample: CD4+ T cells from PBMCs. The sequence was obtained from a human donor with sarcoidosis (Löfgren's syndrome or another form), or a control subject (not recorded which). This chain's CDR3 is CATGDRTSGLTNTKYF. CDR3 in DNA: TGTGCCACCGGTGATAGGACTAGCGGGCTTACGAATACGAAGTATTTT.